The present T cell receptor beta chain was sequenced within a study of blood T cell repertoires in COVID-19. CDR1 and CDR2 (germline): SGHDT, YYEEEE. CDR3 length equals 14 residues. Trimming took 2 bases from V and 8 from J; bases not matched to a gene: 4. The table came from immunoSEQ multiplex PCR; TCRdb's copy has only in-frame clones and leaves some out. Of around 190,000 clones listed, roughly 84% are singletons. The clonotype comes from a woman aged 30 to 39 who had recovered from COVID-19. The chain combines TRBV5-6 with TRBJ2-4; 10 bases are a match to TRBD1. The material sequenced was PBMCs or T cells enriched from blood (not recorded which). The CDR3 coding sequence is TGTGCCAGCAGCTTCGGACAGGGGGAGTACATTCAGTACTTC. This encodes CASSFGQGEYIQYF.